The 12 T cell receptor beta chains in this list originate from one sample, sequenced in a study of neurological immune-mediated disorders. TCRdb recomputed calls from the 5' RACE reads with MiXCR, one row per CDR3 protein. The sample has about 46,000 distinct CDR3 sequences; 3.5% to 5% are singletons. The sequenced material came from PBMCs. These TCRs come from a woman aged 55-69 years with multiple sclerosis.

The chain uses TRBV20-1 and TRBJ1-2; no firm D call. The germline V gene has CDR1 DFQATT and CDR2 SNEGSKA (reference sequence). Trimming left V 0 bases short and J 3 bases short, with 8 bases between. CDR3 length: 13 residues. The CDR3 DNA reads TGCAGTGCTAGAGATACCAACCACTATGGCTACACCTTC. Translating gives CSARDTNHYGYTF.

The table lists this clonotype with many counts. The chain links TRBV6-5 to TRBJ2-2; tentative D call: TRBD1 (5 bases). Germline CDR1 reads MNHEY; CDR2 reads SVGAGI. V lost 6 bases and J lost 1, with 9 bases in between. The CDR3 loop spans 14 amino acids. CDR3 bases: TGTGCCAGCAGCCACGACAGGAACACCGGGGAGCTGTTTTTT. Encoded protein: CASSHDRNTGELFF.

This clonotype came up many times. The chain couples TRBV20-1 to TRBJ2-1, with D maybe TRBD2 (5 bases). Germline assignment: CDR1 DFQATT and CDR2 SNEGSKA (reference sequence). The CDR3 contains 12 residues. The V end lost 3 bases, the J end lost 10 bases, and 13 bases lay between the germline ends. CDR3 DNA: TGCAGTGCTAGCTACGGCGGGCTAGAGCAGTTCTTC. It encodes CSASYGGLEQFF.

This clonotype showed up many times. CDR3 region: CASSLALASLNTEAFF. CDR3 in DNA: TGCGCCAGCAGCTTGGCTCTGGCCAGCTTGAACACTGAAGCTTTCTTT. The rearrangement joins TRBV5-1 to TRBJ1-1; no clear D gene. The V gene's germline CDR1 is SGHRS and CDR2 YFSETQ. CDR3 length: 16 amino acids. Trimming took 0 bases from V and 0 from J, leaving 12 bases between them. Full variable domain (missing parts from reference TRBV5-1 and TRBJ1-1): KAGVTQTPRYLIKTRGQQVTLSCSPISGHRSVSWYQQTPGQGLQFLFEYFSETQRNKGNFPGRFSGRQFSNSRSEMNVSTLELGDSALYLCASSLALASLNTEAFFGQGTRLTVV.

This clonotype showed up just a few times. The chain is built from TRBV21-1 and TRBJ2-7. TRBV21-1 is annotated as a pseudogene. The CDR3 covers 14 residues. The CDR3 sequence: CASSKDERSYEQYV. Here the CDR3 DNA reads TGTGCCAGCAGCAAAGATGAGCGATCCTACGAGCAGTACGTC.

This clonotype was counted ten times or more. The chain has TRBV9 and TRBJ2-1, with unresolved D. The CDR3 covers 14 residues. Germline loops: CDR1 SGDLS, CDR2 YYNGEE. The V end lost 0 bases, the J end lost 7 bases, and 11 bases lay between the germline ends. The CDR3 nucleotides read TGTGCCAGCAGCGTAGCGGGTCGTGTGAATGAGCAGTTCTTC. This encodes CASSVAGRVNEQFF. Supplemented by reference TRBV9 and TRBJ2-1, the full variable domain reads DSGVTQTPKHLITATGQRVTLRCSPRSGDLSVYWYQQSLDQGLQFLIQYYNGEERAKGNILERFSAQQFPDLHSELNLSSLELGDSALYFCASSVAGRVNEQFFGPGTRLTVL.

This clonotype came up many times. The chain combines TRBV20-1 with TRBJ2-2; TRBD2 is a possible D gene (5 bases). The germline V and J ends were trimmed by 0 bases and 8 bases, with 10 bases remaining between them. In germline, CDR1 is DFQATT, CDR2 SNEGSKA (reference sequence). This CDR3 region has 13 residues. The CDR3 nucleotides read TGCAGTGCTAGAGATAACGGGAATGGGGAGCTGTTTTTT. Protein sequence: CSARDNGNGELFF.

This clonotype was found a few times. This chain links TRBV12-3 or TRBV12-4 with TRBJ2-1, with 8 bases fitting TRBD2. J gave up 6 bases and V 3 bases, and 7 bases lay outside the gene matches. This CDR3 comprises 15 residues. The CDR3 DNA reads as TGTGCCAGCAGTTTGCAGAGCGGGGGACCCAATGAGCAGTTCTTC. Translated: CASSLQSGGPNEQFF.

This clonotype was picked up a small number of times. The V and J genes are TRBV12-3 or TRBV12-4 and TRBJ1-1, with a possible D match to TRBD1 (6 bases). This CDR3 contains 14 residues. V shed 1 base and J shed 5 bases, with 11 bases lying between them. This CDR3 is CASSLERRGTEAFF. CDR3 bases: TGTGCCAGCAGTTTAGAGAGGAGGGGGACTGAAGCTTTCTTT.

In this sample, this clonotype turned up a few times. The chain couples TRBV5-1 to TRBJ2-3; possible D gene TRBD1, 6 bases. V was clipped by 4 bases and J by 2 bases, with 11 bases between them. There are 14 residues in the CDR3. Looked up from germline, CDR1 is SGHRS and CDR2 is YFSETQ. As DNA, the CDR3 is TGCGCCAGCAGCCTGGACAGCTTCACAGATACGCAGTATTTT. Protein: CASSLDSFTDTQYF.

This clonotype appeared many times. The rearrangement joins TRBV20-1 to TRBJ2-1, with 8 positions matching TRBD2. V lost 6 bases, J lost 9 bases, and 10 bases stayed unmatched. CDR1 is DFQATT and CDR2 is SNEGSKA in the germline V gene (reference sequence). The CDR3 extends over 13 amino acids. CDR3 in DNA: TGCAGTGCAAGGCGTCGGGGGGGCGGTGAGCAGTTCTTC. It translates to CSARRRGGGEQFF.

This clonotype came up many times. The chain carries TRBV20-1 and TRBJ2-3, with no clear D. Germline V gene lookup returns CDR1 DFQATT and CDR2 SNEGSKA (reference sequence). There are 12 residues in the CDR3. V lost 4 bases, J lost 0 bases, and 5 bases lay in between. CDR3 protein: CSAIKSTDTQYF. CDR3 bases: TGCAGTGCTATCAAGAGCACAGATACGCAGTATTTT.